Following are 9 T cell receptor beta chains from one sample sequenced in a study of radiotherapy plus CTLA-4 blockade in lung cancer. Sequenced by immunoSEQ multiplex PCR; TCRdb stores in-frame clones only, minus some. The sample lists 30,000 to 45,000 clones; about two thirds were seen once. The sample here was peripheral blood, taken from a patient treated with radiotherapy plus ipilimumab. The receptors stem from a human donor with non-small cell lung cancer who had stable disease on radiotherapy plus ipilimumab.

The chain has TRBV18 and TRBJ1-6; 7 bases align to TRBD1. This CDR3 comprises 16 residues. The V and J ends lost 5 bases and 5 bases, in that order; junction bases with no gene match: 9. The germline CDR1 and CDR2 sequences are KGHSH and LQKENI. CDR3: CASSGAGGQNNSPLHF. CDR3 DNA: TGTGCCAGCTCAGGTGCGGGGGGACAGAATAATTCACCCCTCCACTTT.

Only a few counts were recorded for this clone. The rearrangement links TRBV5-6 to TRBJ2-5, with D possibly TRBD2 on 8 matching bases. CDR3 length: 15 residues. The germline V gene has CDR1 SGHDT and CDR2 YYEEEE. The V gene lost 4 bases and the J gene lost 5 bases, with 18 bases spanning the gap. Written as DNA, the CDR3 is TGTGCCAGCAGCACACCGGGACTAGGGGGCGAGACCCAGTACTTC. Its protein product is CASSTPGLGGETQYF.

This sequence joins TRBV6-5 and TRBJ1-1, with 8 bases fitting TRBD1. From germline, CDR1 is MNHEY and CDR2 SVGAGI. This CDR3 has 13 residues. The J segment lost 12 bases and the V segment lost 6 bases, leaving 12 bases of the junction unmatched. This CDR3 reads CASSPSLDRESFF. The CDR3 nucleotides read TGTGCCAGCAGCCCTAGCCTGGACAGGGAGTCTTTCTTT.

The chain recombines TRBV5-6 with TRBJ2-6; 8 bases match TRBD2. Germline V CDR1 and CDR2: SGHDT, YYEEEE. V trimming: 2 bases; J trimming: 2 bases; junction bases outside the gene matches: 0. The CDR3 has 15 residues. The CDR3 loop is CASSFGGAGANVLTF. In DNA form, the CDR3 reads TGTGCCAGCAGCTTCGGGGGGGCTGGGGCCAACGTCCTGACTTTC.

This clone has a single count. This chain joins TRBV5-1 and TRBJ1-2; 12 positions match TRBD1. This CDR3 comprises 16 residues. Trimming took 4 bases from V and 6 from J; bases not matched to a gene: 10. CDR1 is SGHRS and CDR2 is YFSETQ in the germline V gene. The CDR3 sequence: CASSRGGTGGLDGYTF. CDR3 nucleotide sequence: TGCGCCAGCAGCCGCGGTGGGACAGGGGGCTTGGATGGCTACACCTTC. The variable domain in full, with the rest retrieved from reference TRBV5-1 and TRBJ1-2, is KAGVTQTPRYLIKTRGQQVTLSCSPISGHRSVSWYQQTPGQGLQFLFEYFSETQRNKGNFPGRFSGRQFSNSRSEMNVSTLELGDSALYLCASSRGGTGGLDGYTFGSGTRLTVV.

This sequence joins TRBV11-3 and TRBJ2-7; 8 nucleotides align to TRBD1. The CDR3 loop spans 14 amino acids. V dropped 1 base and J dropped 2; count of bases not matched to a gene: 1. The germline V gene has CDR1 SGHNT and CDR2 YENEEA. CDR3 region: CASSLGDRTYEQYF. The CDR3 coding sequence is TGTGCCAGCAGCTTAGGGGACAGGACCTACGAGCAGTACTTC.

J is TRBJ2-1 and V is TRBV7-9, with 7 positions matching TRBD2. V lost 5 bases and J lost 5; bases outside the gene matches: 9. Germline values: CDR1 SEHNR, CDR2 FQNEAQ (reference sequence). CDR3 length: 15 residues. This CDR3 is CASSPGLGFNNEQFF. CDR3 in DNA: TGTGCCAGCAGCCCCGGACTAGGATTCAACAATGAGCAGTTCTTC.

The chain is built from TRBV10-3 and TRBJ2-3; 9 bases match TRBD2. V lost 6 bases to trimming and J lost 2 bases; unmatched junction nucleotides: 6. This CDR3 is 15 amino acids long. Germline V gene sequence: CDR1 ENHRY, CDR2 SYGVKD. The CDR3 loop reads CAIRSSGADTDTQYF. CDR3 nucleotides: TGTGCCATCAGATCTAGCGGGGCGGACACAGATACGCAGTATTTT.

The gene calls are TRBV2 and TRBJ1-4, with 8 bases identical to TRBD1. The CDR3 has 14 residues. Germline CDR1 reads SNHLY; CDR2 reads FYNNEI. Trimming at V came to 2 bases and at J to 10 bases, leaving 6 bases not matched to a gene. CDR3 sequence: CASSESGTGAKLFF. In DNA form, the CDR3 reads TGTGCCAGCAGTGAATCAGGGACAGGTGCAAAACTGTTTTTT. The complete variable domain, with remaining parts taken from reference TRBV2 and TRBJ1-4, reads EPEVTQTPSHQVTQMGQEVILRCVPISNHLYFYWYRQILGQKVEFLVSFYNNEISEKSEIFDDQFSVERPDGSNFTLKIRSTKLEDSAMYFCASSESGTGAKLFFGSGTQLSVL.